Described below is a single T cell receptor (beta chain) sequence and its context. Here immunoSEQ multiplex PCR was the method, and the copy in TCRdb shows in-frame clones only, minus some. The sample lists under 200,000 clones, 80% to 85% occurring once. This record comes from a study of blood T cell repertoires in COVID-19. Study background: Acute-phase and convalescent COVID-19 samples originated in the United States, Italy and Spain.

Cohort 3 donors counted as recovered after two negative PCRs, clearance, or resolved symptoms. The CDR3 is 12 amino acids. Per germline, CDR1 SQVTM and CDR2 ANQGSEA. V was pared by 3 bases and J by 12 bases, with 15 bases between. Sample: PBMCs or T cells enriched from blood (not recorded which). V usage is TRBV29-1 and J usage is TRBJ2-1; D is perhaps TRBD2 (6 bases). This TCR was sampled from a woman aged 60 to 75 who had recovered from COVID-19. The CDR3 region is CSVDLSGRLQFF. CDR3 in DNA: TGCAGCGTTGACCTTAGCGGCCGCCTGCAGTTCTTC.